A selection of T cell receptor beta chains follows, all from one sample in a study of blood T cells in healthy people across ages. TCRdb independently ran MiXCR on the 5' RACE reads; one entry per CDR3 protein. The repertoire holds some 900,000 distinct CDR3 sequences, with roughly 26% as singletons. Sequenced input: blood. These receptor sequences come from a woman of 80 years or more in good health. CDR3s leave out the opening cysteine and the closing phenylalanine or tryptophan.

j_call v_call cdr3_aa
TRBJ2-1 TRBV7-2 ASSLAGDLDREQF
TRBJ1-6 TRBV4-2 ASSQDPRVLGGSPLH
TRBJ2-7 TRBV2 ASSGADVRVSYEQY
TRBJ2-2 TRBV4-3 ASSQGEGRTGELF
TRBJ1-2 TRBV6-2/TRBV6-3 ASSNTQGLRYGYT
TRBJ2-4 TRBV6-5 ASRTYMGGAGDIQY
TRBJ1-5 TRBV5-6 ASSLARDRNQPQH
TRBJ2-1 TRBV27 ASGAGGLYNEQF
TRBJ1-5 TRBV19 ASSQQGARGNQPQH
TRBJ2-1 TRBV19 ASIGNEQF
TRBJ2-7 TRBV12-3/TRBV12-4 ASSLSHPHGQY
TRBJ1-1 TRBV7-2 ASSPTTGGVTEAF
TRBJ2-3 TRBV3-1 ASSQEGRTGISDTQY
TRBJ1-5 TRBV2 ASSRGRSSNQPQH
TRBJ2-4 TRBV29-1 SVFMFEGGRGIQY
TRBJ1-1 TRBV7-2 ASSYECTEAF
TRBJ2-6 TRBV7-9 ASSSQFGTASGANVLT
TRBJ1-5 TRBV5-5 ASSWVDRQPQH
TRBJ1-6 TRBV6-2/TRBV6-3 ASREAGNGSPLH
TRBJ2-1 TRBV11-3 ASSAPGANYNEQF
TRBJ2-7 TRBV7-2 ASSLVRTDEQY
TRBJ1-6 TRBV20-1 SASTRGSLSPLH
TRBJ1-5 TRBV20-1 SASPRVDSNQPQH
TRBJ2-7 TRBV20-1 SASLGRGSSYEQY
TRBJ1-5 TRBV27 ASSSRGRDQPQH
TRBJ2-3 TRBV5-5 ASSLEFPGRGDTQY
TRBJ2-7 TRBV15 ATSRDLPGTSSYEQY
TRBJ1-1 TRBV6-5 ASSTEQGRGTEAF